This TCR beta chain stems from a study of Graves' ophthalmopathy and Graves' hyperthyroidism. Notes on the study in general: Blood samples also showed most expanded thyroid clonotypes exceeding 0.001 frequency. The model forecast ophthalmopathy progression, reaching 70.59% sensitivity and approximately 72% specificity.

The germline V and J ends were trimmed by 2 bases and 5 bases, with 9 bases remaining between them. Germline CDR1 and CDR2: MNHEY and SVGAGI. The length of the CDR3 is 13 residues. The sequenced template was RNA, covering the TCR beta CDR3 region. HTBI-primed first-round RT-PCR preceded second-round multiplex PCR. TCRdb reprocessed the multiplex PCR reads with MiXCR, giving one entry per CDR3 protein. The profile shows roughly 350,000 distinct CDR3 sequences, roughly 17% of them singletons. This clonotype occurred many times. Its antigen is not identified. The sequencing sample was made of peripheral blood. The TCR comes from an adult woman with stable Graves' hyperthyroidism. This chain joins TRBV6-5 and TRBJ1-1, with D possibly TRBD1 on 5 matching bases. CDR3 region: CASSYMGQTEAFF. Here the CDR3 DNA reads TGTGCCAGCAGTTACATGGGGCAGACTGAAGCTTTCTTT.